This T cell receptor (beta chain) was sequenced during a study of cytomegalovirus exposure and HLA in healthy donors (dated by TCRdb to about 2017). Study-level background: According to an earlier analysis of 587 of the donors, roughly 180 million T cells yielded 90 million to 130 million unique TCR beta sequences and roughly 280 Gb of sequence data. Approximately 310 gigabases of sequencing data and 78 million or so unique TCR sequences were included in an early release covering about 700 HLA-typed donors. Among the approximately 420 genotyped donors, around 81% belonged to the genetic ancestry cluster associated with self-reported Caucasian donors. The study was designed to test whether signatures of past pathogen exposure could be identified by cataloging public T cell receptors. The study used immunosequencing to profile the T cell repertoires of several hundred subjects and linked those repertoires to cytomegalovirus serostatus. Besides the first cohort of approximately 670 subjects, a separate validation cohort made up of about 120 different subjects was used. To predict cytomegalovirus infection status, the study combined high-throughput TCR immunosequencing, statistical association of individual TCRs with disease status, and machine learning. To study patterns of TCR occurrence, a later analysis re-analyzed previously published TCR beta repertoires from around 670 donors and added high-resolution HLA genotyping. In the later analysis, no new phenotypic data were used to find candidate immune exposures; instead, reliance was placed on TCR beta sequences and their occurrence across donors. An earlier analysis of several hundred of the donors used high-throughput TCR beta sequencing to judge whether each TCR beta V gene segment behaved as functional or pseudogenic. Donor age, sex, ethnicity and CMV serostatus were compiled alongside the repertoire data. A later genetic analysis used genome-wide SNP genotypes for about three fifths of the 666 donors, treating that subset as a discovery cohort. Every discovery cohort repertoire had been produced on one sequencing platform. Both class I and class II loci were covered by HLA typing, at four-digit resolution. The number of donors typed differed by locus, with about 629-640 for A, B, C, DRB1 and DQB1, approximately 500 for DQA1, over 600 for DPA1, and around 430 for DPB1. Because of strong linkage in the cohort, five DR-DQ haplotypes were treated as single units for association and clustering. Among around 400 genotyped donors of the cohort, an average of roughly 230,000 unique TCR beta nucleotide sequences was sequenced per donor, of which about 20% were non-productive. The study at large found these results: It was suggested by the authors that the approach could potentially be generalized to other disease states and immunological phenotypes. The study listed 150 to 200 TCR beta chains as associated with cytomegalovirus. The sequencing pipeline was judged likely to have produced a cluster of highly shared sequence variants as a technical artifact. A later analysis found that HLA-associated TCR beta chains were more clonally expanded and had lower generation probabilities than equally common non-associated chains. Some IMGT-functional V segments, including TRBV6-2 and TRBV6-3, could not be told apart with the 87-base-pair reads, so those segments were excluded. The classifier was reported to diagnose cytomegalovirus status with high specificity and sensitivity in both the original cohort and the validation cohort. Correlated functional status among segregating V segments might reflect linkage disequilibrium, but an unknown experimental factor could not be ruled out. According to a later analysis, most CMV-associated TCR beta chains appeared to be HLA-restricted, and the HLA associations seemed to be driven largely by CMV exposure. For the cohort, immune exposure information was limited to CMV serostatus. An earlier analysis of some 590 of the donors showed that most TCR beta V segments appeared in productive rearrangements either about 87% or about 30% of the time, which broadly matched IMGT annotations. In a later analysis, over 15,000 TCR beta sequences were associated with specific HLA alleles at a false discovery rate of 0.05. In this cohort, only TCR beta chains were sequenced, and detectable features were limited by the absence of alpha or paired-chain data. A later genetic analysis reported fewer N-insertions in productive TCRs among donors in an Asian-associated ancestry cluster than the approximately 700-donor mean. When HLA alleles, especially DR and DQ, strongly co-occurred, TCR associations were difficult to assign to individual alleles. Because some donors lacked HLA typing at each locus, the association tests relied only on the typed subset. In a later genetic analysis, a missense DCLRE1C variant was associated with V-gene and J-gene trimming of TCR beta chains, and the association was replicated in an independent cohort. A further reported finding was that TCR beta sequences accurately predicted the HLA-A and HLA-B alleles for most subjects in the first cohort. According to a later analysis, TCR association rates differed among HLA loci, with DRB1 alleles showing the most associated TCRs and HLA-C alleles showing the fewest. In vitro tests confirmed that a few of the cytomegalovirus-associated TCR beta chains recognize cytomegalovirus antigens. Presence/absence analyses assumed roughly uniform sequencing depth across donors, an assumption that may not hold. Most TCR sequences were seen in very few donors, while some public TCRs were found in many individuals. Because counts were too low, some 16 rarely observed V segments, including chromosome 9 orphons, were excluded from the earlier analysis of some 590 of the donors. In a later analysis, several top co-occurrence clusters were reported to appear linked to parvovirus B19, influenza, CMV and Epstein-Barr virus.

As regards this clone: Its antigen remains undetermined. No qualities accompany the bases; no much larger clone lies one base away.

The protocol used for the library was the immunoSEQ multiplex PCR assay. The multiplex PCR relied on a mix of 60 forward primers for TCR Vbeta segments and 13 reverse primers for TCR Jbeta segments. The CDR3 region of rearranged TCR beta genes was amplified from genomic DNA with a multiplex PCR assay. The amplified TCR beta libraries were sequenced on the Illumina HiSeq System as 87-base-pair reads. In the authors' own workflow: Across the roughly 670 repertoires, a later analysis counted tens of millions of unique TCR beta chains, around 10 million of which were shared by at least two donors. A nearest-neighbor algorithm error-corrected the raw reads and collapsed the reads into unique sequences, merging closely related sequences to remove PCR and sequencing errors. To assign V, D and J gene segments, CDR3 sequences were aligned to IMGT reference sequences. For a sequence to be retained, a match of at least six nucleotides was required to both a V gene segment and a J gene segment. Rearrangements were classified as productive when the CDR3 lacked stop codons and remained in frame with V and J, and all other rearrangements were classified as non-productive. Following IMGT convention, CDR3 was defined as the stretch from the second conserved V-encoded cysteine up to the conserved J-encoded phenylalanine. The earlier analysis of roughly 590 of the donors excluded any sequence lacking an unambiguous match to a single V gene segment. An earlier analysis of several hundred of the donors called V segments functional above 56.7% productive rearrangements and segregating when the between-donor standard deviation exceeded 5%. A statistical classification framework was built for diagnosing cytomegalovirus status from the catalog of TCR beta chain sequences. V and J gene assignment, in a later analysis, came from comparing TCR nucleotide sequences with IMGT/GENE-DB human TR gene sequences. The TCRdist pipeline was used in a later analysis to assign CDR3 sequences and most-parsimonious VDJ recombination scenarios. A later analysis defined each TCR beta chain by its CDR3 amino acid sequence plus V-gene family, and excluded reads lacking a unique V-gene family. As a way to deal with suspected cross-contamination and a sequencing artifact, a later analysis dropped 450 to 600 nucleotide sequences that were highly shared and had low generation probability. In a later analysis, a clonal expansion index was calculated for each public chain from normalized within-repertoire ranks of inferred template counts. In a later analysis, generation probabilities were computed using a VDJ recombination model fitted to out-of-frame rearrangements, and the results were checked against IGoR. In a later analysis, hypergeometric tests were used to score TCR-TCR, TCR-HLA and TCR-CMV co-occurrence, with a repertoire-size bias correction applied to TCR pairs. False discovery rates were estimated in a later analysis by permuting HLA or CMV assignments 20 times. In a later analysis, co-occurring TCRs were grouped using DBSCAN, with TCRdist sequence similarity added in when clustering inside HLA-allele-positive subsets. Repertoires with fewer than 30,000 or more than 120,000 public chains, plus five repertoires with anomalous nucleotide sharing, were excluded from co-occurrence clustering. This is the immuneACCESS table as TCRdb keeps it, with only in-frame sequences that have V and J called. A part of the clones is gone; compared with another copy, unresolved V genes explain less than half, and the rest is unexplained. From that table come the V and J calls and clone size; the DNA was used to work out D and trimming. This sample has about 150,000 clones in its table, and roughly 85% of those were observed once. Clones ranked in the top ten supply over 2.5% of the sample.

There are 13 amino acids in the CDR3, from cysteine to phenylalanine inclusive. Just CDR3 DNA is preserved here, 39 bases in frame from base 1. V is pruned by 5 bases and J by 9 bases, leaving 4 bases of the junction without a gene match. The germline V gene (reference sequence) specifies MNHEY as CDR1 and SMNVEV as CDR2. The cohort comprised fewer than 700 healthy bone marrow donors. Cohort members were all nominally healthy when sampled, although unrecorded immune exposures were likely present. The donor tested CMV seropositive, placing the donor among the 310 or so seropositive members of the cohort. Each donor provided a peripheral blood sample, and peripheral blood mononuclear cells were used for TCR beta sequencing. The Qiagen DNeasy Blood Extraction Kit was used to extract genomic DNA from the blood cell samples.

The source is a man aged 25 to 40 in good health and CMV-seropositive. Here the chain combines TRBV27 and TRBJ1-5, and TRBD1 aligns with 10 junction nucleotides. Source material: PBMCs. The CDR3 protein is CASSPRTGGPQHF. The nucleotide sequence is TGTGCCAGCAGTCCCCGGACAGGGGGGCCCCAGCATTTT.